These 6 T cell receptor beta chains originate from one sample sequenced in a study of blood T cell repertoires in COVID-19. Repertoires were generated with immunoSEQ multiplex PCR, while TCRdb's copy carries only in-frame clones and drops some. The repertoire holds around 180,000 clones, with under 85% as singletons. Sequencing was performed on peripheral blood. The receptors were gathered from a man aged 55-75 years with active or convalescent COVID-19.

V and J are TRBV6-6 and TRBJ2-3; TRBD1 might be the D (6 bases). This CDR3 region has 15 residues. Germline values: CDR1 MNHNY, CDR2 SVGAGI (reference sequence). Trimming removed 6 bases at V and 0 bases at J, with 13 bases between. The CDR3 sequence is CASRAQGRSTDTQYF. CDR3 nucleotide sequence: TGTGCCAGCAGAGCACAGGGACGGAGCACAGATACGCAGTATTTT.

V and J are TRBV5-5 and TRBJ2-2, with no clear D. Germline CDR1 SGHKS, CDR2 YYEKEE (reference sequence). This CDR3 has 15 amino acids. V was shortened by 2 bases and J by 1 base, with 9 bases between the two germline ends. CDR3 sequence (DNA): TGTGCCAGCAGCTTCAGCCCGGGGAACACCGGGGAGCTGTTTTTT. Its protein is CASSFSPGNTGELFF.

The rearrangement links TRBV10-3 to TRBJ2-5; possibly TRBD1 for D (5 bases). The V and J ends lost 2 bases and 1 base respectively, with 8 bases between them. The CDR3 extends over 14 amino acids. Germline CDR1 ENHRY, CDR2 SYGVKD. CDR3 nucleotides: TGTGCCATCAGTGAGGACAGTGTCCAAGAGACCCAGTACTTC. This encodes CAISEDSVQETQYF.

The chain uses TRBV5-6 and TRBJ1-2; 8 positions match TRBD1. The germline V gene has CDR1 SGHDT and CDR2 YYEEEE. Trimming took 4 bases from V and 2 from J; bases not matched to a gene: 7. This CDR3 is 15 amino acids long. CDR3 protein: CASSPAGQGNYGYTF. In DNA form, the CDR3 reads TGTGCCAGCAGCCCGGCTGGACAGGGCAACTATGGCTACACCTTC.

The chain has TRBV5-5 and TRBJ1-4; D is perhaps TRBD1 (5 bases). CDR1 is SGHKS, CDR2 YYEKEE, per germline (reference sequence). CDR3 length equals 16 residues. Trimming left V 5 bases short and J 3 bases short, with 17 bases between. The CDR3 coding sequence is TGTGCCAGCAGTCACGGTGGGCGGGGCTCTAATGAAAAACTGTTTTTT. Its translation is CASSHGGRGSNEKLFF.

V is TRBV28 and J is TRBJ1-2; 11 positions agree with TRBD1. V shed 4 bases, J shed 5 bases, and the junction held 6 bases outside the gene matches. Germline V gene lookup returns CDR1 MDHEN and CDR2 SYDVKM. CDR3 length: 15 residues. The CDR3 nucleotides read TGTGCCAGCAGTTGGACAGGGGGCGGCCGATATGGCTACACCTTC. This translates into CASSWTGGGRYGYTF.